The clone carrying this T cell receptor (beta chain) has a count of ten or more. As yet, its antigen is unknown. Read data end 3 residues before the CDR3 end; the end is taken from the germline J gene. This CDR3 region has 15 residues. CDR1 and CDR2 from the germline V gene are SGHTA and FQGTGA. V lost 5 bases and J 2 bases, leaving 10 bases between the germline ends. Repertoires were generated with immunoSEQ multiplex PCR, while TCRdb's copy carries only in-frame clones and drops some. This sample carries about 21,000 clones, none of them present only once. This entry is derived from a study of T cell clonality in common variable immunodeficiency. General observations from the study: Fewer deletions and N-nucleotide insertions were reportedly seen in common variable immunodeficiency TCR beta sequences.

V usage is TRBV7-3 and J usage is TRBJ2-6, with a weak D call TRBD1 (6 bases). The TCR sequence derives from a human donor with common variable immunodeficiency. The sequencing sample was made of peripheral blood mononuclear cells. This CDR3 reads CASSPQGTGANVLTF. The DNA read from the CDR3 is TGTGCCAGCAGCCCCCAGGGGACTGGGGCCAACGTC.